These 14 T cell receptor beta chains were sequenced from one sample in a study of cytomegalovirus exposure and HLA in healthy donors. Primers included in the PCR were 60 Vbeta and 13 Jbeta primers. This table comes from immunoSEQ multiplex PCR, and its TCRdb copy is limited to in-frame clones, with some not included. The data show some 200,000 clones, 75% to 90% seen once. The material sequenced was PBMCs. The receptors derive from a woman between 50 and 59 years old in good health and CMV-seropositive.

V usage is TRBV19 and J usage is TRBJ2-7, with TRBD2 identical over 9 bases. This CDR3 has 14 residues. From germline, CDR1 is LNHDA and CDR2 SQIVND (reference sequence). V shed 4 bases and J 5 bases; nucleotides not matched to a gene: 6. The CDR3 reads CASSSLAGFDEQYF. CDR3 DNA: TGTGCCAGTAGTAGCCTAGCGGGATTCGACGAGCAGTACTTC. The complete variable domain, with remaining parts taken from reference TRBV19 and TRBJ2-7, reads DGGITQSPKYLFRKEGQNVTLSCEQNLNHDAMYWYRQDPGQGLRLIYYSQIVNDFQKGDIAEGYSVSREKKESFPLTVTSAQKNPTAFYLCASSSLAGFDEQYFGPGTRLTVT.

The chain uses TRBV18 and TRBJ1-2; 7 nucleotides agree with TRBD1. Germline CDR1 KGHSH, CDR2 LQKENI. The CDR3 has 17 amino acids. Unmatched junction bases numbered 10, after V lost 2 bases and J lost 1 base. As DNA, the CDR3 is TGTGCCAGCTCACCAATTACCGGGACAGCTCTTAACTATGGCTACACCTTC. Its translation is CASSPITGTALNYGYTF.

This rearrangement joins TRBV6-6 to TRBJ2-7; 11 positions agree with TRBD1. Trimming at V came to 4 bases and at J to 2 bases, leaving 4 bases not matched to a gene. The CDR3 spans 15 residues. CDR1 is MNHNY, CDR2 SVGAGI, per germline (reference sequence). CDR3 in amino acids: CASSSRDRGTYEQYF. CDR3 nucleotides: TGTGCCAGCAGTTCCCGGGACAGGGGGACCTACGAGCAGTACTTC.

The gene calls are TRBV15 and TRBJ2-7; the match to TRBD1 covers 8 bases. The CDR3 runs 14 residues. J was trimmed by 5 bases and V by 4 bases; bases with no gene match: 7. Germline V lookup: CDR1 LNHNV, CDR2 YYDKDF (reference sequence). The CDR3 DNA reads TGTGCCACCAGCACCAGGACAGGGCCCCACGAGCAGTACTTC. It is translated as CATSTRTGPHEQYF. Full variable domain (remainder filled in from reference TRBV15 and TRBJ2-7): DAMVIQNPRYQVTQFGKPVTLSCSQTLNHNVMYWYQQKSSQAPKLLFHYYDKDFNNEADTPDNFQSRRPNTSFCFLDIRSPGLGDTAMYLCATSTRTGPHEQYFGPGTRLTVT.

This chain connects TRBV10-2 to TRBJ2-3; D is perhaps TRBD1 (6 bases). V gave up 2 bases and J gave up 4 bases, with 10 bases separating them. From germline, CDR1 is WSHSY and CDR2 SAAADI. This CDR3 contains 14 residues. The CDR3 bases are TGCGCCAGCAGTGAGAATACAGGGCCAGATACGCAGTATTTT. Residues: CASSENTGPDTQYF.

Comments on this clone: The sample contains more than one DNA sequence encoding this CDR3. This sequence joins TRBV6-5 and TRBJ2-7; the match to TRBD1 covers 9 bases. The V and J ends lost 0 bases and 2 bases, in that order; junction bases with no gene match: 2. Germline values: CDR1 MNHEY, CDR2 SVGAGI. The CDR3 loop spans 15 amino acids. In DNA form, the CDR3 reads TGTGCCAGCAGTTACTCCGGGACAGGGCCCTACGAGCAGTACTTC. Translation: CASSYSGTGPYEQYF.

This rearrangement joins TRBV11-2 to TRBJ2-3; 9 bases agree with TRBD1. Germline loops: CDR1 SGHAT, CDR2 FQNNGV. This CDR3 contains 16 residues. The trim removed 4 bases at V and 3 bases at J, leaving 8 bases unmatched. CDR3 sequence reads: CASSYNRDRVTDTQYF. CDR3 sequence (DNA): TGTGCCAGCAGCTACAACCGGGACAGGGTAACAGATACGCAGTATTTT.

This clone was seen a few times. The J gene is TRBJ2-1, the V gene TRBV4-3; the match to TRBD2 covers 10 bases. V lost 1 base to trimming and J lost 10 bases; unmatched junction nucleotides: 10. In germline, CDR1 is LGHNA, CDR2 YSLEER. This CDR3 is 16 amino acids long. DNA for the CDR3: TGCGCCAGCAGCCAAGCTAGCGGGGGTTACGCCGCGGAGCAGTTCTTC. Its protein is CASSQASGGYAAEQFF.

This clone was counted a few times. This same CDR3 is encoded by further DNA sequences in the sample. The chain is built from TRBV11-2 and TRBJ2-7; 7 bases match TRBD2. Germline loops: CDR1 SGHAT, CDR2 FQNNGV. The CDR3 runs 14 residues. V lost 4 bases, J lost 0 bases, and 3 bases stayed unmatched. CDR3 protein: CASSSGLLSYEQYF. CDR3 DNA sequence: TGTGCCAGCAGCTCGGGACTACTCTCCTACGAGCAGTACTTC.

The chain employs TRBV18 and TRBJ2-7, with a weak D call TRBD2 (6 bases). Germline-derived CDR1 and CDR2 are KGHSH and LQKENI. The germline V and J ends were trimmed by 0 bases and 5 bases, with 8 bases remaining between them. The CDR3 length is 13 residues. DNA for the CDR3: TGTGCCAGCTCACCACCTGGGGGGAACGAGCAGTACTTC. Protein product: CASSPPGGNEQYF.

V is TRBV11-2 and J is TRBJ2-7; TRBD2 matches at 12 bases. The CDR3 covers 17 residues. J was trimmed by 6 bases and V by 3 bases; bases with no gene match: 12. Germline CDR1 is SGHAT and CDR2 is FQNNGV. In DNA form, the CDR3 reads TGTGCCAGCAGCTTCCTAGGGACTAGCGGGCCCATTAGCGAGCAGTACTTC. This translates into CASSFLGTSGPISEQYF.

The rearrangement joins TRBV27 to TRBJ2-5; weak D call: TRBD1 (6 bases). Germline CDR1 and CDR2: MNHEY and SMNVEV (reference sequence). The CDR3 covers 15 residues. The V gene lost 5 bases and the J gene lost 4 bases, with 17 bases spanning the gap. In DNA form, the CDR3 reads TGTGCCAGCAGTACAAACAGGGTAGGGAGAGAGACCCAGTACTTC. Translation: CASSTNRVGRETQYF.

The chain joins TRBV7-2 to TRBJ1-1; the D is unclear. The ends were cut back, 3 bases at V and 5 bases at J, with 10 bases in the middle. The CDR3 is 13 amino acids. Germline values: CDR1 SGHTA, CDR2 FQGNSA. The CDR3 is CASSLGRHTEAFF. As DNA, the CDR3 is TGTGCCAGCAGCTTGGGCAGACATACTGAAGCTTTCTTT.

The chain couples TRBV30 to TRBJ2-3, with a weak D call TRBD2 (6 bases). This CDR3 is built from 15 residues. Between the trimmed V and J ends, which lost 1 base and 1 base, there was a span of 12 bases. Germline V gives CDR1 GTSNPN, CDR2 SVGIG (reference sequence). CDR3 bases: TGTGCCTGGAGTGATAAACTAGCCGGCACAGATACGCAGTATTTT. Protein sequence: CAWSDKLAGTDTQYF.